This T cell receptor (beta chain) was recovered during a study of T cell responses to AZD1222 COVID-19 vaccine (dated by TCRdb to about 2021). About the investigation overall: Because spike-specific TCR depth and breadth did not differ between the two schedules, AZD1222 recipients who got a second dose at roughly 4 weeks were pooled with those who got a second dose at roughly 12 weeks. TCR sequencing was performed for about 250 trial participants, of whom around 200 were given two doses of AZD1222 and some 26 were given two doses of MenACWY control vaccine. Trial participants were enrolled into age subgroups of 18-55, 56-69 and 70-plus years, which contained approximately 150, 28 and 58 TCR-sequenced participants, respectively.

CDR1 MNHEY and CDR2 SVGEGT are derived from the germline V gene. The junction carries 3 bases between V and J, which are trimmed by 0 bases and 1 base respectively. Including the terminal cysteine and phenylalanine, the CDR3 comprises 14 residues. Of the read, only the CDR3 DNA is kept; its 42 bases are in frame from base 1. Broader findings and caveats from the paper: Epitopes outside the regions mutated in the B.1.351 and B.1.1.7 variants were reportedly recognized by nearly half of the unique spike-specific TCRs. Conclusions about previously exposed vaccinees are limited because only five to seven AZD1222 recipients were SARS-CoV-2 seropositive at baseline. Vaccine-associated CD4 TCRs spanned the whole spike protein, with dominant responses in regions 160-218 and 743-854. Most participants were white British and females outnumbered males, and the authors suggested that clonal diversity may have been underestimated. The 56-69-year group was small, and its depth increase did not reach significance, likely because of low power. Because no samples from the day 14 peak response were available, repertoires could be characterized only after the peak T cell response. After two AZD1222 doses, both the breadth and the depth of spike-specific TCRs were significantly higher than at day 0 and than in MenACWY recipients.

The CDR3 regions of human TCRbeta chains were analyzed by immunosequencing. On the authors' methods: Repertoire TCRs were matched against a reference library of SARS-CoV-2-specific TCRs generated with the MIRA antigen-specificity platform. Breadth meant the fraction of unique TCRs that were SARS-CoV-2-associated, whereas depth meant the fraction of total T cells that were SARS-CoV-2-associated. Using the MIRA data, each spike-specific TCR was assigned both to the spike region to which the TCR was reactive and to a CD4 or CD8 class. Log10-transformed breadth and depth values were compared by one-way ANOVA with Sidak's multiple comparisons tests. TCRdb took over this immuneACCESS table, retaining in-frame rearrangements with V and J assigned. Such tables are incomplete; in checked studies, under half of the missing clones stem from an unresolved V gene, and the remainder is unexplained. V, J and clone size derive from that table, while D and trimming were established from the DNA sequence. The sample yields 150,000 to 200,000 clones; 90% were counted once. The ten most abundant clones make up roughly 2.8% of the sample.

Reading the label with the study, this specimen's time point is: baseline before first vaccination. Samples from vaccinated people were obtained from the UK trials COV001 and COV002, which included a single-blind randomized controlled phase 2/3 trial of AZD1222 (ChAdOx1 nCoV-19) in healthy adults. Trial participant PBMC samples were collected at day 0 and day 28 after the second dose for TCRbeta chain sequencing. With regard to this clone: Its target antigen remains unknown. No base qualities exist here, and no much larger clone lies one base off it.

The clonotype was recovered from an adult in good health. This sequence uses TRBV6-2 or TRBV6-3 and TRBJ2-2, with the D gene call left open. Sequencing used peripheral blood, obtained on day 0 of AZD1222 vaccination. The sequenced DNA is TGTGCCAGCAGTTACTCGAGGAACACCGGGGAGCTGTTTTTT. Its protein product is CASSYSRNTGELFF.